Listed below are T cell receptor beta chains from one sample, sequenced in a study of blood T cells in healthy people across ages. TCRdb redid the calling of the 5' RACE reads with MiXCR, one entry per CDR3 protein. The sample gives roughly 2 million distinct CDR3 sequences, around half of which show up once; 2.1% is in the top ten. The sequencing sample was made of blood. The receptors shown here come from a woman aged 40 to 49 in good health. The CDR3 runs from the conserved cysteine through the conserved F or W. Each record gives: V gene, J gene, D gene, clone size, CDR3 protein, CDR3 DNA. D genes are given only for firm matches. Size tells how often a clone was seen (once, few, many) or the class of an expanded clone, and some rows leave it out.

V gene: TRBV7-7
J gene: TRBJ2-1
D gene: TRBD2
clone size: .
CDR3 protein: CASSHGTSRSANEQFF
CDR3 DNA: TGTGCTAGCAGCCACGGGACTAGCCGCTCGGCCAATGAGCAGTTCTTC

V gene: TRBV29-1
J gene: TRBJ2-2
D gene: .
clone size: .
CDR3 protein: CSVEGGRGEKTGELFF
CDR3 DNA: TGCAGCGTTGAAGGGGGACGGGGCGAGAAAACCGGGGAGCTGTTTTTT

V gene: TRBV4-1
J gene: TRBJ1-1
D gene: .
clone size: .
CDR3 protein: CASSQGALNTEAFF
CDR3 DNA: TGCGCCAGCAGCCAAGGCGCGTTGAACACTGAAGCTTTCTTT

V gene: TRBV7-7
J gene: TRBJ2-5
D gene: .
clone size: .
CDR3 protein: CASSLGPTSGETQYF
CDR3 DNA: TGTGCTAGCAGCTTAGGACCCACCTCTGGGGAGACCCAGTACTTC

V gene: TRBV6-1
J gene: TRBJ2-5
D gene: .
clone size: .
CDR3 protein: CASSNGLTEGQYF
CDR3 DNA: TGTGCCAGCAGTAATGGATTGACAGAGGGCCAGTACTTC

V gene: TRBV6-5
J gene: TRBJ1-5
D gene: .
clone size: .
CDR3 protein: CASSYTHNQPQHF
CDR3 DNA: TGTGCCAGCAGTTACACACACAATCAGCCCCAGCATTTT

V gene: TRBV28
J gene: TRBJ2-3
D gene: TRBD2
clone size: .
CDR3 protein: CATRLAGEADTQYF
CDR3 DNA: TGTGCCACCCGACTAGCGGGGGAAGCAGATACGCAGTATTTT

V gene: TRBV6-5
J gene: TRBJ2-7
D gene: TRBD1
clone size: .
CDR3 protein: CASSYQQGEDSYNEQYF
CDR3 DNA: TGTGCCAGCAGTTACCAACAGGGGGAAGATTCCTACAATGAGCAGTACTTC

V gene: TRBV7-9
J gene: TRBJ2-5
D gene: .
clone size: few
CDR3 protein: CASSPLGVKGETQYF
CDR3 DNA: TGTGCCAGCAGCCCCCTCGGAGTGAAGGGAGAGACCCAGTACTTC

V gene: TRBV5-4
J gene: TRBJ2-1
D gene: .
clone size: .
CDR3 protein: CASSSRQHNEQFF
CDR3 DNA: TGTGCCAGCAGCAGTCGACAGCACAATGAGCAGTTCTTC

V gene: TRBV11-2
J gene: TRBJ2-7
D gene: TRBD2
clone size: .
CDR3 protein: CASSTSRRGLAYEQYF
CDR3 DNA: TGTGCCAGCAGCACCTCCCGCAGGGGACTAGCCTACGAGCAGTACTTC

V gene: TRBV29-1
J gene: TRBJ2-1
D gene: TRBD1
clone size: many
CDR3 protein: CSERTGVYNEQFF
CDR3 DNA: TGCAGCGAAAGGACAGGGGTGTACAATGAGCAGTTCTTC

V gene: TRBV29-1
J gene: TRBJ2-5
D gene: .
clone size: few
CDR3 protein: CSVSGMQETQYF
CDR3 DNA: TGCAGCGTTTCGGGGATGCAAGAGACCCAGTACTTC

V gene: TRBV20-1
J gene: TRBJ2-5
D gene: .
clone size: once
CDR3 protein: CSARDAFFDEQYF
CDR3 DNA: TGCAGTGCTAGAGATGCCTTCTTCGATGAGCAGTACTTC

V gene: TRBV12-3/TRBV12-4
J gene: TRBJ1-2
D gene: TRBD1
clone size: .
CDR3 protein: CASSPSPPGGYGYTF
CDR3 DNA: TGTGCCAGCAGCCCCTCCCCCCCAGGGGGCTATGGCTACACCTTC

V gene: TRBV12-3/TRBV12-4
J gene: TRBJ2-7
D gene: .
clone size: few
CDR3 protein: CASSFSLGRSYEQYF
CDR3 DNA: TGTGCCAGCAGTTTCTCCCTCGGTCGCTCCTACGAGCAGTACTTC

V gene: TRBV28
J gene: TRBJ2-3
D gene: .
clone size: .
CDR3 protein: CASSLLMGDYTDTQYF
CDR3 DNA: TGTGCCAGCAGTTTGTTAATGGGGGATTACACAGATACGCAGTATTTT